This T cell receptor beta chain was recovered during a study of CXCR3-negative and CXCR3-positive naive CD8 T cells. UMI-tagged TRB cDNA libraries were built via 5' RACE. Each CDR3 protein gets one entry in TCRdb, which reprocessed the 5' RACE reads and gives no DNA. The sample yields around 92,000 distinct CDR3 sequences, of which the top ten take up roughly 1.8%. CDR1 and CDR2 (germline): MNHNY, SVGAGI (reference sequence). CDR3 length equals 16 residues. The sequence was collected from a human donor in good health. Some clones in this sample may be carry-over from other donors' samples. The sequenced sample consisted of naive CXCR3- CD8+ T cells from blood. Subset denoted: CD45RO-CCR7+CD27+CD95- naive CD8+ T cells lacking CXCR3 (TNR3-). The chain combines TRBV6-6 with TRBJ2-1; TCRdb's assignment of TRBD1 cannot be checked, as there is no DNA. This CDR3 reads CASGPQGEGPYNEQFF.